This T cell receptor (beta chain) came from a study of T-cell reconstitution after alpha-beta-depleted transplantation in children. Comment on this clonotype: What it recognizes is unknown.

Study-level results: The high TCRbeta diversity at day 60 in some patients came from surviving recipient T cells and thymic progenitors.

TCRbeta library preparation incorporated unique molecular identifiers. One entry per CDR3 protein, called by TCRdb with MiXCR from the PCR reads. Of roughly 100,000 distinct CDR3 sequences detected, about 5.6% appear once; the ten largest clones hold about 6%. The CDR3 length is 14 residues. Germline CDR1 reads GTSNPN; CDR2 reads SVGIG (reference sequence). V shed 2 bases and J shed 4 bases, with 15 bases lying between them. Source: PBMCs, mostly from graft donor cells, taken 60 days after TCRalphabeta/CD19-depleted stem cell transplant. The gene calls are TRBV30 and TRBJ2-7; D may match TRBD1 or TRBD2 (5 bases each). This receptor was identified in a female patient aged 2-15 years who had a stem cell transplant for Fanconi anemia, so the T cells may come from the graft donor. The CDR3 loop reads CAWSMGRARYEQYF. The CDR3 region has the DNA TGTGCCTGGAGTATGGGACGGGCTCGGTACGAGCAGTACTTC. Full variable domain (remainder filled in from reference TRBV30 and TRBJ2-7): SQTIHQWPATLVQPVGSPLSLECTVEGTSNPNLYWYRQAAGRGLQLLFYSVGIGQISSEVPQNLSASRPQDRQFILSSKKLLLSDSGFYLCAWSMGRARYEQYFGPGTRLTVT.